The entry that follows covers one T cell receptor (beta chain) sequence. This entry belongs to a study of technical replicates of blood from several donors. CDR3 length equals 13 residues. The V end was cut by 3 bases, the J end by 9 bases, with 14 bases between. The germline CDR1 and CDR2 sequences are SEHNR and FQNEAQ (reference sequence). Measured with immunoSEQ multiplex PCR; TCRdb has only the in-frame clones, and not every one. The data contain 35,000 to 50,000 clones, around 97% of them seen just once; the ten biggest clones take up approximately 0.37%. This rearrangement joins TRBV7-9 to TRBJ1-2; D remains unclear. This sequence originates from a human donor in good health. Sequences were obtained from T cells isolated from PBMCs. This CDR3 is CASSLDWTNSYTF. The DNA for the CDR3 is TGTGCCAGCAGCTTGGATTGGACTAACAGCTACACCTTC.